These T cell receptor beta chains were read from a single sample in a study of technical replicates of blood from a few donors. Produced via immunoSEQ multiplex PCR; TCRdb's table is partial and in-frame only. The repertoire includes about 88,000 clones, 92% of them detected once, and over 0.2% sits in the top ten. The sequencing input was T cells isolated from PBMCs. These TCRs come from a human donor in good health. Both conserved end residues are part of each CDR3. Fields, in order: J gene, clone size, V gene, D gene, CDR3 protein, CDR3 DNA. The D gene is left open where the match is weak. Size is stated for part of the rows, as once, few or many counts, or as a class when the clone is expanded.

j_gene: TRBJ1-1
abundance: -
v_gene: TRBV9
d_gene: -
CDR3aa: CASSPWEGNTEAFF
CDR3nt: TGTGCCAGCAGCCCGTGGGAGGGGAACACTGAAGCTTTCTTT

j_gene: TRBJ2-5
abundance: -
v_gene: TRBV27
d_gene: TRBD2
CDR3aa: CASTPRGLAGAQETQYF
CDR3nt: TGTGCCAGCACCCCCAGGGGACTAGCGGGGGCCCAAGAGACCCAGTACTTC

j_gene: TRBJ1-4
abundance: -
v_gene: TRBV25-1
d_gene: -
CDR3aa: CASSEYRGVLKEKLFF
CDR3nt: TGTGCCAGCAGTGAATACAGGGGTGTACTTAAAGAAAAACTGTTTTTT

j_gene: TRBJ2-7
abundance: -
v_gene: TRBV11-2
d_gene: TRBD1
CDR3aa: CASSRGSGQALRF
CDR3nt: TGTGCCAGCAGCCGTGGTTCGGGACAGGCCCTTCGCTTC

j_gene: TRBJ1-2
abundance: -
v_gene: TRBV2
d_gene: TRBD1
CDR3aa: CASSDLQGIYGYTF
CDR3nt: TGTGCCAGCAGTGATTTACAGGGGATCTATGGCTACACCTTC

j_gene: TRBJ2-1
abundance: -
v_gene: TRBV19
d_gene: -
CDR3aa: CASSPSRGSYNEQFF
CDR3nt: TGTGCCAGTAGTCCTAGCCGCGGGTCCTACAATGAGCAGTTCTTC

j_gene: TRBJ2-1
abundance: -
v_gene: TRBV5-1
d_gene: -
CDR3aa: CASSLVFNEQFF
CDR3nt: TGCGCCAGCAGCTTGGTCTTCAATGAGCAGTTCTTC

j_gene: TRBJ1-1
abundance: few
v_gene: TRBV27
d_gene: -
CDR3aa: CASSLVRGTEAFF
CDR3nt: TGTGCCAGCAGTTTAGTCCGGGGCACTGAAGCTTTCTTT

j_gene: TRBJ2-1
abundance: -
v_gene: TRBV5-4
d_gene: TRBD2
CDR3aa: CASSSPGLVDNEQFF
CDR3nt: TGTGCCAGCAGCTCGCCGGGACTAGTCGACAATGAGCAGTTCTTC

j_gene: TRBJ1-2
abundance: -
v_gene: TRBV6-5
d_gene: TRBD1
CDR3aa: CASRPRPDRGYGYTF
CDR3nt: TGTGCCAGCAGACCCCGCCCTGACAGGGGGTACGGCTACACCTTC

j_gene: TRBJ1-2
abundance: -
v_gene: TRBV19
d_gene: -
CDR3aa: CASSMVLGRDGFRDGYTF
CDR3nt: TGTGCCAGTAGTATGGTGTTGGGCAGGGATGGATTTCGGGATGGCTACACCTTC

j_gene: TRBJ2-7
abundance: -
v_gene: TRBV5-4
d_gene: TRBD2
CDR3aa: CASSPGTSGGLTYEQYF
CDR3nt: TGTGCCAGCAGCCCCGGGACTAGCGGGGGGCTAACCTACGAGCAGTACTTC

j_gene: TRBJ1-6
abundance: -
v_gene: TRBV5-1
d_gene: -
CDR3aa: CASSSGTSHLPLHF
CDR3nt: TGCGCCAGCAGCTCCGGGACAAGCCACTTACCCCTCCACTTT

j_gene: TRBJ2-1
abundance: -
v_gene: TRBV5-1
d_gene: TRBD2
CDR3aa: CASSFGGGAGEQFF
CDR3nt: TGCGCCAGCAGCTTCGGCGGGGGGGCCGGTGAGCAGTTCTTC

j_gene: TRBJ2-7
abundance: -
v_gene: TRBV4-2
d_gene: -
CDR3aa: CASSHSGGYEQYF
CDR3nt: TGTGCCAGCAGCCACTCTGGCGGGTACGAGCAGTACTTC

j_gene: TRBJ2-2
abundance: -
v_gene: TRBV29-1
d_gene: TRBD2
CDR3aa: CSVGLAANTGELFF
CDR3nt: TGCAGCGTTGGACTAGCGGCGAACACCGGGGAGCTGTTTTTT

j_gene: TRBJ2-3
abundance: -
v_gene: TRBV10-2
d_gene: TRBD2
CDR3aa: CASGPTSVSTDTQYF
CDR3nt: TGCGCCAGCGGACCGACTAGCGTGAGCACAGATACGCAGTATTTT

j_gene: TRBJ2-2
abundance: -
v_gene: TRBV6-4
d_gene: TRBD1
CDR3aa: CASSYRGTNTGELFF
CDR3nt: TGTGCCAGCAGCTACAGGGGAACGAACACCGGGGAGCTGTTTTTT

j_gene: TRBJ2-5
abundance: -
v_gene: TRBV19
d_gene: -
CDR3aa: CASSIGIGEETQYF
CDR3nt: TGTGCCAGTAGTATAGGGATAGGGGAAGAGACCCAGTACTTC

j_gene: TRBJ2-3
abundance: -
v_gene: TRBV7-8
d_gene: -
CDR3aa: CASSLDRVVTDTQYF
CDR3nt: TGTGCCAGCAGCTTAGACAGGGTCGTGACAGATACGCAGTATTTT

j_gene: TRBJ2-1
abundance: -
v_gene: TRBV30
d_gene: TRBD1
CDR3aa: CAWSALGQGFFDNEQFF
CDR3nt: TGTGCCTGGAGCGCCTTAGGACAGGGGTTCTTTGACAATGAGCAGTTCTTC

j_gene: TRBJ2-7
abundance: -
v_gene: TRBV27
d_gene: TRBD2
CDR3aa: CASSCNPPGLLAGGYEQYF
CDR3nt: TGTGCCAGCAGTTGTAACCCCCCGGGGTTATTAGCGGGAGGATACGAGCAGTACTTC

j_gene: TRBJ2-3
abundance: -
v_gene: TRBV4-1
d_gene: -
CDR3aa: CASSIEGGAGADTQYF
CDR3nt: TGCGCCAGCAGCATTGAAGGGGGGGCAGGCGCAGATACGCAGTATTTT

j_gene: TRBJ1-1
abundance: -
v_gene: TRBV9
d_gene: TRBD1
CDR3aa: CASSATGGTEAFF
CDR3nt: TGTGCCAGCAGCGCAACAGGGGGCACTGAAGCTTTCTTT

j_gene: TRBJ2-1
abundance: -
v_gene: TRBV11-2
d_gene: -
CDR3aa: CASSSRLSKGGYNEQFF
CDR3nt: TGTGCCAGCAGCTCACGCCTTTCTAAGGGAGGCTACAATGAGCAGTTCTTC

j_gene: TRBJ1-1
abundance: -
v_gene: TRBV2
d_gene: TRBD1
CDR3aa: CASRDRGLVTEAFF
CDR3nt: TGTGCCAGCCGGGACAGGGGTTTGGTCACTGAAGCTTTCTTT

j_gene: TRBJ2-1
abundance: -
v_gene: TRBV10-3
d_gene: TRBD2
CDR3aa: CAIRLAGESAEQFF
CDR3nt: TGTGCCATCAGGTTAGCGGGAGAAAGCGCTGAGCAGTTCTTC

j_gene: TRBJ2-5
abundance: -
v_gene: TRBV7-9
d_gene: TRBD2
CDR3aa: CASSSSQREWTQYF
CDR3nt: TGTGCCAGCAGCTCATCCCAGCGGGAGTGGACCCAGTACTTC

j_gene: TRBJ2-1
abundance: -
v_gene: TRBV5-4
d_gene: TRBD1
CDR3aa: CASSPGTGGGISDEQFF
CDR3nt: TGTGCCAGCAGCCCCGGGACAGGGGGCGGCATAAGCGATGAGCAGTTCTTC

j_gene: TRBJ1-1
abundance: -
v_gene: TRBV6-1
d_gene: -
CDR3aa: CASSEGPSNTEAFF
CDR3nt: TGTGCCAGCAGTGAAGGGCCTTCGAACACTGAAGCTTTCTTT

j_gene: TRBJ2-3
abundance: once
v_gene: TRBV29-1
d_gene: -
CDR3aa: CSVDPGHSAYYTDTQYF
CDR3nt: TGCAGCGTTGACCCGGGACACTCGGCTTATTACACAGATACGCAGTATTTT

j_gene: TRBJ2-3
abundance: -
v_gene: TRBV25-1
d_gene: TRBD1
CDR3aa: CASSNQQGADTQYF
CDR3nt: TGTGCCAGCAGTAACCAACAGGGGGCAGATACGCAGTATTTT

j_gene: TRBJ2-7
abundance: -
v_gene: TRBV11-2
d_gene: -
CDR3aa: CASSLVGSNSYEQYF
CDR3nt: TGTGCCAGCAGCTTAGTGGGCAGTAACTCCTACGAGCAGTACTTC

j_gene: TRBJ2-5
abundance: -
v_gene: TRBV7-8
d_gene: -
CDR3aa: CASSLERPPQGTQYF
CDR3nt: TGTGCCAGCAGCTTAGAGCGGCCCCCGCAAGGAACCCAGTACTTC

j_gene: TRBJ2-7
abundance: -
v_gene: TRBV6-1
d_gene: TRBD1
CDR3aa: CASSEEYHRGREQYF
CDR3nt: TGTGCCAGCAGTGAAGAGTACCACAGGGGACGCGAGCAGTACTTC

j_gene: TRBJ2-7
abundance: -
v_gene: TRBV7-2
d_gene: -
CDR3aa: CASSPLGSHGYEQYF
CDR3nt: TGTGCCAGCAGCCCCCTCGGTAGCCACGGCTACGAGCAGTACTTC

j_gene: TRBJ1-2
abundance: -
v_gene: TRBV25-1
d_gene: -
CDR3aa: CASSELAGGHGYTF
CDR3nt: TGTGCCAGCAGTGAATTGGCAGGAGGTCATGGCTACACCTTC

j_gene: TRBJ2-5
abundance: -
v_gene: TRBV5-6
d_gene: -
CDR3aa: CASSFPGFRAETQYF
CDR3nt: TGTGCCAGCAGCTTCCCGGGGTTCCGAGCAGAGACCCAGTACTTC

j_gene: TRBJ2-3
abundance: -
v_gene: TRBV5-8
d_gene: TRBD2
CDR3aa: CASSAGLAGGPDTQYF
CDR3nt: TGTGCCAGCAGCGCGGGACTAGCGGGGGGGCCAGATACGCAGTATTTT

j_gene: TRBJ1-5
abundance: -
v_gene: TRBV2
d_gene: TRBD1
CDR3aa: CASGLDRGNQPQHF
CDR3nt: TGTGCCAGCGGACTAGACAGGGGAAATCAGCCCCAGCATTTT

j_gene: TRBJ1-2
abundance: -
v_gene: TRBV2
d_gene: TRBD1
CDR3aa: CASSEGGFQGANYGYTF
CDR3nt: TGTGCCAGCAGTGAAGGGGGGTTCCAGGGGGCGAACTATGGCTACACCTTC

j_gene: TRBJ2-5
abundance: once
v_gene: TRBV5-1
d_gene: -
CDR3aa: CASSLFPETPPQETQYF
CDR3nt: TGCGCCAGCAGCTTGTTCCCGGAGACTCCACCTCAAGAGACCCAGTACTTC

j_gene: TRBJ2-1
abundance: -
v_gene: TRBV7-9
d_gene: -
CDR3aa: CASSQREFSWAEYNEQFF
CDR3nt: TGTGCCAGCAGCCAAAGGGAGTTTAGTTGGGCGGAATACAATGAGCAGTTCTTC